This TCR beta chain was sequenced in a study of graft-versus-host responses after intestinal transplantation. For the study at large: Each recipient received anti-thymocyte globulin induction, then tacrolimus and steroids for roughly 3 years.

Libraries were prepared by immunoSEQ multiplex PCR; TCRdb keeps only in-frame clonotypes and omits some of them. This sample has some 100,000 clones, with approximately 84% found just once. V was pared by 6 bases and J by 4 bases, with 9 bases of the junction left unmatched. The length of the CDR3 is 15 residues. In germline, CDR1 is MRHNA, CDR2 SNTAGT. Findings and caveats of the study: There were GvH clones found in recipient marrow, and some of them appeared first in ileum or blood. GvH clone levels peaked in circulation, and this peak was associated with early post-transplant HvG declines.

Comments on this clone: Its antigen is not known.

The sample was unstimulated CD4+ T cells sorted from spleen or lymph node cells, taken before transplant. This TCR was sampled from a human donor who was the organ donor for an intestinal transplant. The genes are TRBV6-4 and TRBJ1-3, with TRBD1 matching 7 bases. CDR3 bases: TGTGCCAGCAGGGAAGTAGGGGGCGACGGAAACACCATATATTTT. Translated: CASREVGGDGNTIYF.